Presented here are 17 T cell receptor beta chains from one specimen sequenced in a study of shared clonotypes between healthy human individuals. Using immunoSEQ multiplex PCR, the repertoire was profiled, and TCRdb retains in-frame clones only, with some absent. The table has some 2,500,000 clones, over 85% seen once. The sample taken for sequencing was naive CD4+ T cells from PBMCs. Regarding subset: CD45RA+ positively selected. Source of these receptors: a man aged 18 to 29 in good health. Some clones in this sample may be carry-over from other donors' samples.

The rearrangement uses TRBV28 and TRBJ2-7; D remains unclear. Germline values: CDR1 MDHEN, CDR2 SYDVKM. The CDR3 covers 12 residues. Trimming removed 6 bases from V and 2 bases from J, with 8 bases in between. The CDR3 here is CASRRETYEQYF. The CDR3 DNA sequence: TGTGCCAGCAGACGAGAAACCTACGAGCAGTACTTC.

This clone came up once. The CDR3, as DNA: TGTGCCAGCAGCTTAGATGGGCTAGCGGGCCCCTCCTACGAGCAGTACTTC. This codes for CASSLDGLAGPSYEQYF. V gene TRBV11-2 combines with J gene TRBJ2-7; TRBD2 aligns across 8 bases. The ends lost 0 bases at V and 0 bases at J; junction bases unmatched: 7. Germline V CDR1 and CDR2: SGHAT, FQNNGV. The CDR3 extends over 17 amino acids.

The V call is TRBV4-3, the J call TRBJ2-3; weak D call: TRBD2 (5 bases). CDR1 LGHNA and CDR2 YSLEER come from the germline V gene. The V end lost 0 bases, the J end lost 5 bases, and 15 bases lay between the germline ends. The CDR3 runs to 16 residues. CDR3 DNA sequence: TGCGCCAGCAGCCAAGATAGACTCCTCCGGGGAGATACGCAGTATTTT. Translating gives CASSQDRLLRGDTQYF.

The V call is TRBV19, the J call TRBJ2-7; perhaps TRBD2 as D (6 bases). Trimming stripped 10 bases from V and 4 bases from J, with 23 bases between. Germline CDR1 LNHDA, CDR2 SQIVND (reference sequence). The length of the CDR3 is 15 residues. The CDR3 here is CAKPPGRRAVYEQYF. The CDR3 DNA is TGTGCCAAACCCCCCGGACGGAGGGCCGTTTACGAGCAGTACTTC.

The CDR3, as DNA: TGCGCCAGCAGCCTGACTAGCGGGAGGCAGAGGGAGACCCAGTACTTC. It codes for CASSLTSGRQRETQYF. The V call is TRBV5-1, the J call TRBJ2-5; 13 nucleotides match TRBD2. Germline values: CDR1 SGHRS, CDR2 YFSETQ. The CDR3 has 16 amino acids. V was clipped by 4 bases and J by 5 bases; unmatched bases: 8.

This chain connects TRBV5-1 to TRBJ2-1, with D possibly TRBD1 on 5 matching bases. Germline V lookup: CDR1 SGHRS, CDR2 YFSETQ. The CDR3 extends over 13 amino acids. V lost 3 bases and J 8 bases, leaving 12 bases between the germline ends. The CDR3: CASSWGGTYEQFF. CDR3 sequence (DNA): TGCGCCAGCAGCTGGGGCGGTACCTATGAGCAGTTCTTC.

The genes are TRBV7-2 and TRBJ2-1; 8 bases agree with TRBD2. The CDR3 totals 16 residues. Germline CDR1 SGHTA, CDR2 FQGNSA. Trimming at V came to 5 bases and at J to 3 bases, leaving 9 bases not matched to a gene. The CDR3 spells CASSQQGLVGYNEQFF. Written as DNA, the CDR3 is TGTGCCAGCAGCCAACAGGGACTAGTGGGCTACAATGAGCAGTTCTTC.

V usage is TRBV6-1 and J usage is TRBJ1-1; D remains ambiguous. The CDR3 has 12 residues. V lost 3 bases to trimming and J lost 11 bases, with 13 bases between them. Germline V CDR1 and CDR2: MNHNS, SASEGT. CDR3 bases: TGTGCCAGCAGTGATCTGGACTTTTGGGCTTTCTTT. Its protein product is CASSDLDFWAFF.

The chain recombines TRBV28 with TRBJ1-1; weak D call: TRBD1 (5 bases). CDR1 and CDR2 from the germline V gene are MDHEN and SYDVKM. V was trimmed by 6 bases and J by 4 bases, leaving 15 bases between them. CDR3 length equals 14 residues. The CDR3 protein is CASRVTGGGTEAFF. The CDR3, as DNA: TGTGCCAGCAGGGTGACGGGCGGGGGCACTGAAGCTTTCTTT.

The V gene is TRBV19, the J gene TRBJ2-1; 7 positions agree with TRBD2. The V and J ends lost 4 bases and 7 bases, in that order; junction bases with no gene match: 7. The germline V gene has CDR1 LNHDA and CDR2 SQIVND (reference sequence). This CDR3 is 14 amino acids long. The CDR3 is CASSSRDYRNEQFF. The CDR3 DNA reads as TGTGCCAGTAGTAGCCGGGACTACAGGAATGAGCAGTTCTTC.

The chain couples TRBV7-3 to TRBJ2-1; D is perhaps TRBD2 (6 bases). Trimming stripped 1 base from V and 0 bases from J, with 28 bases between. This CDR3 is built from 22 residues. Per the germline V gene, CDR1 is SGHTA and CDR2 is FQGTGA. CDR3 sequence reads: CASSLIATLTGVAASSYNEQFF. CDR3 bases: TGTGCCAGCAGCTTAATAGCCACCCTGACGGGAGTTGCAGCGAGCTCCTACAATGAGCAGTTCTTC.

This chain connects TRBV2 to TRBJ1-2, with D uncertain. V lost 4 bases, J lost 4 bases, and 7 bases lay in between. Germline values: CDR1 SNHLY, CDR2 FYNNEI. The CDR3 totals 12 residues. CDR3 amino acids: CASSVSPYGYTF. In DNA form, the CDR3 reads TGTGCCAGCAGTGTAAGTCCCTATGGCTACACCTTC.

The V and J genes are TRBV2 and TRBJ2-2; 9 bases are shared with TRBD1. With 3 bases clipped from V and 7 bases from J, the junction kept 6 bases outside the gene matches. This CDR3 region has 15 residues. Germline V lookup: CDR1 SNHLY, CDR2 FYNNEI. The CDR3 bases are TGTGCCAGCAGTGAGATTGGGACAGGGAACGGGGAGCTGTTTTTT. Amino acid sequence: CASSEIGTGNGELFF. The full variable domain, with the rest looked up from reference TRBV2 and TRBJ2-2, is EPEVTQTPSHQVTQMGQEVILRCVPISNHLYFYWYRQILGQKVEFLVSFYNNEISEKSEIFDDQFSVERPDGSNFTLKIRSTKLEDSAMYFCASSEIGTGNGELFFGEGSRLTVL.

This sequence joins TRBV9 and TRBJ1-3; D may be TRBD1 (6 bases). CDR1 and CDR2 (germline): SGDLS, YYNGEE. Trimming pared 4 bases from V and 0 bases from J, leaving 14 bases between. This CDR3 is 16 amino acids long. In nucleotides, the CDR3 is TGTGCCAGCAGCCAGAACAGGGTCCTCTCTGGAAACACCATATATTTT. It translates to CASSQNRVLSGNTIYF.

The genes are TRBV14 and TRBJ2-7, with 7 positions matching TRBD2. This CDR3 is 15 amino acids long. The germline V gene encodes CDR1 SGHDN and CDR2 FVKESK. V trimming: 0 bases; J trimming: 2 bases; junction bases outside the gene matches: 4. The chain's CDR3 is CASSQELASTYEQYF. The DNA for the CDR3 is TGTGCCAGCAGCCAAGAACTAGCGAGCACCTACGAGCAGTACTTC.

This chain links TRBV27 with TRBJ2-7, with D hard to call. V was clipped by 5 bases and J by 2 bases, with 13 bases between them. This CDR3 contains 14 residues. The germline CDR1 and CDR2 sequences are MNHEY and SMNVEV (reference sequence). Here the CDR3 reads CASSPGTDPYEQYF. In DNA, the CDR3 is TGTGCCAGCAGTCCAGGCACGGACCCCTACGAGCAGTACTTC.

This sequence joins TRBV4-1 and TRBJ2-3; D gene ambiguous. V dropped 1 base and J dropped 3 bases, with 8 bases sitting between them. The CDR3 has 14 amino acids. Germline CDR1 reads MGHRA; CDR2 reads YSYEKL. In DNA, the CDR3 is TGCGCCAGCAGCCAAGGAACTCTGACAGATACGCAGTATTTT. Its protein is CASSQGTLTDTQYF.